The following is a T cell receptor beta chain sequence with its context. These data originate in a study of blood T cell repertoires in COVID-19. In the study overall: T cells, B-cell-depleted T cells, or PBMCs supplied cDNA or gDNA.

Germline CDR1 is SGHRS and CDR2 is YFSETQ. V shed 0 bases and J shed 5 bases, with 9 bases lying between them. The CDR3 totals 13 residues. Sequenced by immunoSEQ multiplex PCR; TCRdb stores in-frame clones only, minus some. The sample has approximately 80,000 clones, 60% to 85% seen once. Input material: peripheral blood. The chain joins TRBV5-1 to TRBJ2-7; D is unresolved. The sequence derives from a human donor in a cohort sampled during active COVID-19. DNA for the CDR3: TGCGCCAGCAGCTTGGTTCAGGTCCACGAGCAGTACTTC. This encodes CASSLVQVHEQYF.